These 16 T cell receptor beta chains share one sample of origin, sequenced in a study of PD-1 blockade in classical Hodgkin lymphoma. The protocol was immunoSEQ multiplex PCR, while the TCRdb copy is restricted to in-frame clones and leaves out a portion. The table records 45,000 to 60,000 clones, over 70% of them present only once. Described time point: cycle 4 day 1 (C4D1), after 5 to 7 weeks of nivolumab. The patients all showed relapse after autologous stem cell transplantation, while their brentuximab vedotin exposure varied. The sample consisted of peripheral blood mononuclear cells (PBMCs), taken before the fourth cycle of nivolumab. Receptors were obtained from a human donor with classical Hodgkin lymphoma.

Details on this clone: Mismatch with germline at one junction end may stem from a read error. The chain carries TRBV6-1 and TRBJ2-4; tentative D call: TRBD2 (6 bases). Germline CDR1 reads MNHNS; CDR2 reads SASEGT. This CDR3 region has 11 residues. CDR3 residues: CASSDAGWGDF. For the CDR3, the DNA is TGTGCCAGCAGTGATGCAGGGTGGGGGGACTTC.

The chain uses TRBV2 and TRBJ1-1; tentatively, D is TRBD1 (6 bases). The V end was cut by 8 bases, the J end by 0 bases, with 10 bases between. CDR1 is SNHLY, CDR2 FYNNEI, per germline. The CDR3 length is 13 residues. The CDR3 here is CASGRGVNTEAFF. The DNA for the CDR3 is TGTGCCAGCGGTAGGGGGGTGAACACTGAAGCTTTCTTT.

The chain has TRBV5-4 and TRBJ2-1, with D perhaps TRBD2 (5 bases). In germline, CDR1 is SGHNT, CDR2 YYREEE (reference sequence). V gave up 1 base and J gave up 7 bases, with 12 bases separating them. The CDR3 is 14 residues long. Here the CDR3 reads CASSLKLGSNEQFF. The CDR3 region has the DNA TGTGCCAGCAGCTTGAAACTAGGGTCTAATGAGCAGTTCTTC.

This chain uses TRBV10-2 with TRBJ2-1; 11 nucleotides agree with TRBD2. Germline CDR1 is WSHSY and CDR2 is SAAADI. This CDR3 contains 14 residues. J lost 7 bases, V lost 7 bases, and 6 bases had no gene match. CDR3 region: CASTLAGGQNEQFF. The CDR3 DNA is TGCGCCAGCACCCTAGCGGGGGGCCAGAATGAGCAGTTCTTC.

This clone was found once. V gene TRBV29-1 combines with J gene TRBJ1-3; D not certain. From germline, CDR1 is SQVTM and CDR2 ANQGSEA. This CDR3 contains 16 residues. Trimming pared 4 bases from V and 0 bases from J, leaving 16 bases between. The CDR3 DNA reads TGCAGCGTTGGTTATAGCGCCGGGGTCTCTGGAAACACCATATATTTT. It specifies CSVGYSAGVSGNTIYF.

V usage is TRBV6-4 and J usage is TRBJ2-5; D is uncertain. Germline CDR1 MRHNA, CDR2 SNTAGT. The CDR3 spans 12 residues. V was trimmed by 8 bases and J by 2 bases, leaving 9 bases between them. The CDR3 region is CASRPEQETQYF. The DNA for the CDR3 is TGTGCCAGCCGGCCGGAACAAGAGACCCAGTACTTC.

The chain has TRBV5-1 and TRBJ2-3; 7 bases are a match to TRBD2. CDR1 SGHRS and CDR2 YFSETQ come from the germline V gene. The CDR3 runs 14 residues. J was trimmed by 1 base and V by 3 bases; bases with no gene match: 2. As DNA, the CDR3 is TGCGCCAGCAGCTGGGCGGGGGGCACAGATACGCAGTATTTT. It is translated as CASSWAGGTDTQYF.

The CDR3 sequence is CASSHRGNTEAFF. CDR3 nucleotides: TGTGCCAGCAGCCACAGGGGGAACACTGAAGCTTTCTTT. The V call is TRBV6-5, the J call TRBJ1-1, with 7 bases matching TRBD1. The CDR3 is 13 residues long. CDR1 and CDR2 (germline): MNHEY, SVGAGI. Trimming took 6 bases from V and 1 from J; bases not matched to a gene: 2.

The V and J genes are TRBV10-3 and TRBJ2-3, with D perhaps matching TRBD1 or TRBD2 (6 bases each). The CDR3 spans 16 residues. Between the trimmed V and J ends, which lost 3 bases and 2 bases, there was a span of 15 bases. CDR1 and CDR2 (germline): ENHRY, SYGVKD. The chain's CDR3 is CAISERGGPYTDTQYF. The CDR3 bases are TGTGCCATCAGTGAACGAGGGGGGCCATACACAGATACGCAGTATTTT.

The sample holds one count of this clone. The chain links TRBV6-8 to TRBJ2-7; TRBD1 matches at 8 bases. From germline, CDR1 is MNHGY and CDR2 SAAAGT. This CDR3 region has 13 residues. The V gene end was trimmed by 9 bases and the J gene end by 2 bases; junction bases not matched to a gene: 6. CDR3 DNA sequence: TGTGCCAGGGACAGGGCAAAAACCTACGAGCAGTACTTC. Encoded protein: CARDRAKTYEQYF.

This sequence joins TRBV6-6 and TRBJ1-1; perhaps TRBD1 as D (6 bases). Germline assignment: CDR1 MNHNY and CDR2 SVGAGI (reference sequence). The V and J ends lost 6 bases and 5 bases respectively, with 13 bases between them. The length of the CDR3 is 13 residues. Written as DNA, the CDR3 is TGTGCCAGCAGGTTAGGAGACAGGACTGAAGCTTTCTTT. Protein product: CASRLGDRTEAFF.

The V call is TRBV11-2, the J call TRBJ2-4; either TRBD1 or TRBD2 may supply D (5 bases each). Trimming left V 5 bases short and J 4 bases short, with 9 bases between. CDR1 SGHAT and CDR2 FQNNGV come from the germline V gene. The CDR3 extends over 13 amino acids. The CDR3 sequence is CASSPGRKNIQYF. As DNA, the CDR3 is TGTGCCAGCAGCCCGGGACGGAAAAACATTCAGTACTTC.

This clone appeared a single time. The gene calls are TRBV7-9 and TRBJ1-4; 8 nucleotides align to TRBD1. The CDR3 is made up of 14 amino acids. J lost 4 bases, V lost 4 bases, and 2 bases had no gene match. Germline V CDR1 and CDR2: SEHNR, FQNEAQ (reference sequence). CDR3 nucleotide sequence: TGTGCCAGCAGCTCACAGGGGGGTAATGAAAAACTGTTTTTT. Residues: CASSSQGGNEKLFF.

V and J are TRBV6-5 and TRBJ2-7, with D possibly being TRBD2 (5 bases). The CDR3 extends over 14 amino acids. Trimming cost V 0 bases and J 6 bases, with 12 bases left between them. Germline V gives CDR1 MNHEY, CDR2 SVGAGI. The CDR3 DNA reads as TGTGCCAGCAGTTACTCTCGGGGATCGGGCGAGCAGTACTTC. As protein: CASSYSRGSGEQYF.

The chain couples TRBV4-2 to TRBJ1-2, with D maybe TRBD1 (6 bases). The germline V gene has CDR1 LGHNA and CDR2 YNFKEQ. The ends were cut back, 4 bases at V and 0 bases at J, with 9 bases in the middle. The CDR3 covers 14 residues. This CDR3 reads CASSPWTANYGYTF. Written as DNA, the CDR3 is TGTGCCAGCAGCCCTTGGACAGCTAACTATGGCTACACCTTC.

The chain is built from TRBV11-2 and TRBJ1-2; 9 bases match TRBD1. V shed 5 bases and J 7 bases; nucleotides not matched to a gene: 5. CDR3 length: 13 residues. Per germline, CDR1 SGHAT and CDR2 FQNNGV. The CDR3 nucleotides are TGTGCCAGCAGCCCAGACAGGGGGGGTGGCTACACCTTC. This codes for CASSPDRGGGYTF.